The rows below give T cell receptor beta chains drawn from one sample of a study of blood T cell repertoires in COVID-19. Assay used: immunoSEQ multiplex PCR; TCRdb lists only in-frame clones, some missing. The sample carries hundreds of thousands of clones, roughly nine tenths recorded once. The material sequenced was peripheral blood. The receptors come from a man aged 18 to 35 with COVID-19, enrolled during active disease. Each CDR3 is given with its conserved first and last residue. Fields, in order: CDR3 protein, CDR3 DNA, clone size, V gene, D gene, J gene. A D gene is named only where the DNA matches it firmly. Rows may omit the clone size; those that give it use once, few, many or a size class.

CASRKGARDTGELFF | TGTGCCAGCAGAAAGGGGGCTAGAGACACCGGGGAGCTGTTTTTT | NA | TRBV2 | TRBD1 | TRBJ2-2
CASSESLYGYTF | TGTGCCAGCAGTGAAAGCCTTTATGGCTACACCTTC | NA | TRBV6-1 | NA | TRBJ1-2
CASSPRAGVNNEQFF | TGCGCCAGCAGCCCGAGAGCGGGGGTAAACAATGAGCAGTTCTTC | NA | TRBV5-1 | TRBD2 | TRBJ2-1
CASSQNRGLSSGANVLTF | TGCGCCAGCAGCCAGAACAGGGGTCTAAGCTCTGGGGCCAACGTCCTGACTTTC | NA | TRBV4-1 | TRBD1 | TRBJ2-6
CASSGGQSNTEAFF | TGTGCCAGCAGTGGGGGACAATCGAACACTGAAGCTTTCTTT | NA | TRBV25-1 | NA | TRBJ1-1
CASSSSGVREQYF | NA | NA | TRBV6-5 | NA | TRBJ2-7
CASSIQGSGMTQETQYF | TGTGCCAGTAGTATTCAAGGTAGCGGGATGACTCAAGAGACCCAGTACTTC | NA | TRBV19 | TRBD2 | TRBJ2-5
CASSSELMAEAFF | TGCGCCAGCAGCTCAGAATTAATGGCTGAAGCTTTCTTT | NA | TRBV5-1 | NA | TRBJ1-1
CASSAGEFYGYTF | TGTGCCAGCTCAGCGGGGGAGTTCTATGGCTACACCTTC | NA | TRBV18 | NA | TRBJ1-2
CASREGLAGEWELFF | TGTGCCAGCAGGGAGGGACTAGCGGGAGAATGGGAGCTGTTTTTT | few | TRBV2 | TRBD2 | TRBJ2-2